The 29 T cell receptor beta chains given below trace back to one sample, sequenced in a study of vaccination and CD4 T cells after COVID-19. Indicated treatment: approximately nine-day PBMC culture with coronavirus spike peptide pools or control peptides (ViraFEST assay). Scientists ran DNA taken from cultured CD4+ T cells through the Oncomine TCR Beta short-read assay for sequencing. TCRdb used MiXCR to reprocess the PCR reads, holding one entry per CDR3 protein. The sample yields roughly 16,000 distinct CDR3 sequences, 55% seen once. These receptors have no known antigen. Sequencing was carried out using CD4+ T cells from blood, cultured in vitro. The receptors were gathered from a human donor who had recovered from COVID-19.

The rearrangement links TRBV30 to TRBJ2-5; D is perhaps TRBD1 or TRBD2 (5 bases each). Trimming removed 8 bases at V and 2 bases at J, with 27 bases between. The germline V gene encodes CDR1 GTSNPN and CDR2 SVGIG (reference sequence). There are 17 residues in the CDR3. For the CDR3, the DNA is TGTGCCGGAAACCCCCGGGGCCCCACCACCTCACAAGAGACCCAGTACTTC. As protein: CAGNPRGPTTSQETQYF.

This chain links TRBV5-1 with TRBJ2-1; tentatively, D is TRBD2 (6 bases). The CDR3 is 15 residues long. Germline CDR1 is SGHRS and CDR2 is YFSETQ. Trimming stripped 0 bases from V and 2 bases from J, with 9 bases between. The CDR3 protein is CASSLDGRTYNEQFF. For the CDR3, the DNA is TGCGCCAGCAGCTTGGACGGGAGAACCTACAATGAGCAGTTCTTC.

The chain has TRBV18 and TRBJ1-2; no clear D gene. The ends were cut back, 0 bases at V and 5 bases at J, with 4 bases in the middle. The germline gives CDR1 KGHSH, CDR2 LQKENI. There are 12 residues in the CDR3. The DNA for the CDR3 is TGTGCCAGCTCACCACCGACGTATGGCTACACCTTC. This encodes CASSPPTYGYTF.

This chain uses TRBV20-1 with TRBJ1-1; weak D call: TRBD1 (6 bases). In germline, CDR1 is DFQATT, CDR2 SNEGSKA (reference sequence). This CDR3 region has 13 residues. V was shortened by 5 bases and J by 1 base, with 11 bases between the two germline ends. CDR3 DNA sequence: TGCAGTGCTCCGGTCAGGGGGAACACTGAAGCTTTCTTT. Translating gives CSAPVRGNTEAFF.

In its sample, this clonotype ranks as medium-sized. The chain is built from TRBV20-1 and TRBJ1-6, with D possibly TRBD1 on 6 matching bases. The CDR3 loop spans 16 amino acids. The germline V gene encodes CDR1 DFQATT and CDR2 SNEGSKA (reference sequence). The germline V and J ends were trimmed by 5 bases and 5 bases, with 19 bases remaining between them. The chain's CDR3 is CSAPGGGLNHNSPLHF. CDR3 sequence (DNA): TGCAGTGCTCCTGGGGGGGGGCTAAATCATAATTCACCCCTCCACTTT.

The chain links TRBV12-3 or TRBV12-4 to TRBJ2-4, with a weak D call TRBD2 (6 bases). This CDR3 spans 13 amino acids. V was trimmed by 5 bases and J by 6 bases, leaving 11 bases between them. The CDR3 sequence: CASSGGLINIQYF. In nucleotides, the CDR3 is TGTGCCAGCAGTGGCGGACTAATAAACATTCAGTACTTC.

This clonotype showed up just a few times. The V and J genes are TRBV20-1 and TRBJ1-5; a possible D gene is TRBD1 (5 bases). The V gene's germline CDR1 is DFQATT and CDR2 SNEGSKA (reference sequence). Trimming removed 1 base at V and 1 base at J, with 11 bases between. There are 15 residues in the CDR3. This CDR3 is CSARVGVFSNQPQHF. In nucleotides, the CDR3 is TGCAGTGCTAGAGTGGGGGTCTTCAGCAATCAGCCCCAGCATTTT.

This clonotype has just a few counts. This chain joins TRBV27 and TRBJ2-1, with 10 bases aligning to TRBD2. Losses at the gene ends were 5 bases for V and 3 bases for J; bases not matched to a gene: 4. Per germline, CDR1 MNHEY and CDR2 SMNVEV (reference sequence). The CDR3 covers 15 residues. This CDR3 reads CASSLAGENYNEQFF. The CDR3 nucleotides are TGTGCCAGCAGTCTAGCGGGAGAAAACTACAATGAGCAGTTCTTC.

The V and J genes are TRBV3-1 and TRBJ1-2; maybe TRBD1 (6 bases). Germline values: CDR1 LGHDT, CDR2 YNNKEL (reference sequence). The CDR3 covers 14 residues. V was pared by 5 bases and J by 5 bases, with 15 bases between. The CDR3 DNA reads as TGTGCCAGCAGCGATTCCGGGACAAGATATGGCTACACCTTC. This codes for CASSDSGTRYGYTF. Looking up the rest from reference TRBV3-1 and TRBJ1-2 gives the full variable domain: DTAVSQTPKYLVTQMGNDKSIKCEQNLGHDTMYWYKQDSKKFLKIMFSYNNKELIINETVPNRFSPKSPDKAHLNLHINSLELGDSAVYFCASSDSGTRYGYTFGSGTRLTVV.

The chain couples TRBV12-3 or TRBV12-4 to TRBJ2-2; D perhaps matches TRBD2 (7 bases). This CDR3 region has 15 residues. Trimming left V 2 bases short and J 5 bases short, with 12 bases between. This chain's CDR3 is CASSLRGGATGELFF. DNA of the CDR3: TGTGCCAGCAGTTTAAGGGGGGGCGCGACCGGGGAGCTGTTTTTT.

The chain uses TRBV20-1 and TRBJ1-5; D gene ambiguous. Trimming pared 0 bases from V and 1 base from J, leaving 10 bases between. The CDR3 is made up of 15 amino acids. Per the germline V gene, CDR1 is DFQATT and CDR2 is SNEGSKA (reference sequence). This CDR3 is CSARDRGKSNQPQHF. The CDR3 coding sequence is TGCAGTGCTAGAGATCGAGGGAAGAGCAATCAGCCCCAGCATTTT.

This clonotype was observed a single time. This rearrangement joins TRBV9 to TRBJ1-5; D is ambiguous. The CDR3 spans 14 residues. Germline CDR1 reads SGDLS; CDR2 reads YYNGEE. V was cut by 4 bases and J by 5 bases, with 13 bases left in between. Here the CDR3 DNA reads TGTGCCAGCAGCCCCGGGTCTGGGTATCAGCCCCAGCATTTT. This translates into CASSPGSGYQPQHF.

V and J are TRBV10-1 and TRBJ2-7; a possible D gene is TRBD1 (6 bases). This CDR3 comprises 13 residues. Germline-derived CDR1 and CDR2 are WNHNN and SYGVQD (reference sequence). The V gene lost 4 bases and the J gene lost 5 bases, with 12 bases spanning the gap. The CDR3 is CASSVGGDHEQYF. The CDR3 DNA follows: TGCGCCAGCAGTGTAGGGGGAGATCACGAGCAGTACTTC.

This clonotype showed up just once. The chain is built from TRBV7-9 and TRBJ2-7; D gene ambiguous. Between the trimmed V and J ends, which lost 5 bases and 0 bases, there was a span of 14 bases. CDR1 is SEHNR, CDR2 FQNEAQ, per germline (reference sequence). The CDR3 is 15 amino acids. The CDR3 here is CASSPASWISYEQYF. CDR3 nucleotide sequence: TGTGCCAGCAGCCCCGCATCCTGGATCTCCTACGAGCAGTACTTC.

Here the CDR3 reads CASSPLRGTGELFF. The CDR3 region has the DNA TGTGCCAGCAGCCCCTTGAGGGGCACCGGGGAGCTGTTTTTT. V is TRBV7-6 and J is TRBJ2-2; tentatively, D is TRBD1 or TRBD2 (5 bases each). In germline, CDR1 is SGHVS, CDR2 FNYEAQ. CDR3 length equals 14 residues. Deletions cut 5 bases from V and 4 bases from J, with 11 bases between.

The chain combines TRBV6-1 with TRBJ1-2; TRBD1 is a possible D gene (5 bases). Per germline, CDR1 MNHNS and CDR2 SASEGT. This CDR3 region has 13 residues. V was cut by 6 bases and J by 8 bases, with 16 bases left in between. CDR3 residues: CASRRDPREGYTF. The CDR3 bases are TGTGCCAGCAGGCGCGATCCCAGGGAGGGCTACACCTTC.

This clonotype was seen a single time. The chain has TRBV6-2 or TRBV6-3 and TRBJ2-1; 10 bases align to TRBD2. CDR1 is MNHEY, CDR2 SVGEGT, per germline. Trimming at V came to 6 bases and at J to 7 bases, leaving 9 bases not matched to a gene. This CDR3 comprises 15 residues. The CDR3 loop reads CASRLAGGEGNEQFF. DNA for the CDR3: TGTGCCAGCAGGTTAGCGGGAGGCGAAGGAAATGAGCAGTTCTTC.

This chain joins TRBV25-1 and TRBJ2-3; 7 positions match TRBD2. V gave up 3 bases and J gave up 4 bases; unmatched junction bases: 7. The CDR3 loop spans 15 amino acids. CDR1 is MGHDK, CDR2 SYGVNS, per germline. The CDR3 nucleotides read TGTGCCAGCAGTGACCTCCCGGGAGGCCCAGATACGCAGTATTTT. Translated: CASSDLPGGPDTQYF. Drawing the rest from reference TRBV25-1 and TRBJ2-3, the complete variable domain is EADIYQTPRYLVIGTGKKITLECSQTMGHDKMYWYQQDPGMELHLIHYSYGVNSTEKGDLSSESTVSRIRTEHFPLTLESARPSHTSQYLCASSDLPGGPDTQYFGPGTRLTVL.

V usage is TRBV20-1 and J usage is TRBJ1-3; D is ambiguous. V was cut by 1 base and J by 11 bases, with 15 bases left in between. The CDR3 sequence is 13 residues long. Germline V gives CDR1 DFQATT, CDR2 SNEGSKA (reference sequence). The CDR3 region is CSARVLSTGPIYF. CDR3 coding DNA: TGCAGTGCTAGAGTTCTTTCGACCGGGCCCATATATTTT.

This clonotype occurred a few times. The V gene is TRBV20-1, the J gene TRBJ2-1; D may be TRBD2 (6 bases). The CDR3 has 17 amino acids. V lost 1 base to trimming and J lost 3 bases, with 19 bases between them. Germline V lookup: CDR1 DFQATT, CDR2 SNEGSKA (reference sequence). The CDR3 reads CSARVRESGVNYNEQFF. CDR3 DNA: TGCAGTGCTAGAGTCCGGGAGTCGGGAGTTAACTACAATGAGCAGTTCTTC.

The chain couples TRBV2 to TRBJ2-3, with D maybe TRBD2 (6 bases). Deletions cut 6 bases from V and 0 bases from J, with 10 bases between. Germline V gene data show CDR1 as SNHLY and CDR2 as FYNNEI. This CDR3 is 14 amino acids long. The CDR3: CASSRDSSTDTQYF. In DNA form, the CDR3 reads TGTGCCAGCAGCCGGGACTCAAGCACAGATACGCAGTATTTT.

The rearrangement uses TRBV27 and TRBJ1-2, with 9 bases aligning to TRBD1. This CDR3 comprises 14 residues. Germline CDR1 is MNHEY and CDR2 is SMNVEV (reference sequence). Trimming cost V 7 bases and J 11 bases; bases outside gene matches: 14. The CDR3 here is CASTNPGQGQVYTF. For the CDR3, the DNA is TGTGCCAGCACCAACCCGGGACAGGGTCAGGTGTACACCTTC.

The J gene is TRBJ1-6, the V gene TRBV30; the D gene is possibly TRBD1 (5 bases). Trimming removed 1 base at V and 5 bases at J, with 15 bases between. Germline V gene data show CDR1 as GTSNPN and CDR2 as SVGIG (reference sequence). CDR3 length equals 16 residues. The CDR3 is CAWSGGRNRNNSPLHF. For the CDR3, the DNA is TGTGCCTGGAGTGGGGGGAGAAACCGTAATAATTCACCCCTCCACTTT.

This clonotype turned up a few times. The rearrangement uses TRBV28 and TRBJ1-5; 7 positions agree with TRBD1. This CDR3 is 14 amino acids long. Unmatched junction bases numbered 4, after V lost 5 bases and J lost 3 bases. CDR1 and CDR2 (germline): MDHEN, SYDVKM. CDR3 residues: CASSEGQLNQPQHF. The CDR3 DNA reads as TGTGCCAGCAGTGAGGGACAGCTCAATCAGCCCCAGCATTTT.

The chain uses TRBV6-2 or TRBV6-3 and TRBJ2-7; D tentatively reads TRBD1 or TRBD2 (5 bases each). Germline CDR1 is MNHEY and CDR2 is SVGEGT. The CDR3 extends over 15 amino acids. V dropped 6 bases and J dropped 4 bases, with 19 bases sitting between them. CDR3 bases: TGTGCCAGCAGCCCCTTGGGACGGTCAAATTACGAGCAGTACTTC. It encodes CASSPLGRSNYEQYF.

V gene TRBV7-9 combines with J gene TRBJ2-2; D gene unclear. The V gene lost 1 base and the J gene lost 7 bases, with 10 bases spanning the gap. The CDR3 is 14 amino acids. Per germline, CDR1 SEHNR and CDR2 FQNEAQ (reference sequence). The CDR3 region is CASSLDSYGGELFF. The CDR3 region has the DNA TGTGCCAGCAGCTTAGATTCCTATGGCGGGGAGCTGTTTTTT.

The chain carries TRBV28 and TRBJ1-1; D is perhaps TRBD1 (5 bases). There are 15 residues in the CDR3. The germline V gene encodes CDR1 MDHEN and CDR2 SYDVKM. V lost 9 bases and J lost 4, with 21 bases in between. In DNA form, the CDR3 reads TGTGCCAGTAGGGGAGACAAACGCCCGACCACTGAAGCTTTCTTT. Translating it yields CASRGDKRPTTEAFF.

The rearrangement links TRBV20-1 to TRBJ2-5, with D hard to call. V was pared by 0 bases and J by 5 bases, with 13 bases between. Germline V CDR1 and CDR2: DFQATT, SNEGSKA (reference sequence). The CDR3 is 14 amino acids. This chain's CDR3 is CSARDRAYGETQYF. CDR3 DNA sequence: TGCAGTGCTAGAGATCGTGCGTACGGGGAGACCCAGTACTTC.

This clonotype was seen only a few times. The chain links TRBV6-1 to TRBJ2-7, with D uncertain. The V and J ends lost 3 bases and 5 bases respectively, with 14 bases between them. In germline, CDR1 is MNHNS, CDR2 SASEGT. This CDR3 is built from 14 residues. The CDR3: CASSDSWYAHEQYF. The CDR3, as DNA: TGTGCCAGCAGTGACAGTTGGTATGCCCACGAGCAGTACTTC.